The clone carrying this T cell receptor beta chain has more than one count but fewer than ten. The entry originates in a study of long-term antiretroviral therapy in people with HIV. At the survey level, the v3.0 immunoSEQ assay was run. Sequencing efforts were directed toward about 40,000-55,000 T-cell genomes per sample. Sequencing used immunoSEQ multiplex PCR; TCRdb keeps in-frame clones, though not all of them. Of approximately 41,000 clones in the sample, approximately 79% were seen once. Germline-derived CDR1 and CDR2 are MDHEN and SYDVKM. The V gene lost 6 bases and the J gene lost 0 bases, with 9 bases spanning the gap. The CDR3 has 13 amino acids.

The clonotype originates from a young man with HIV. The chain combines TRBV28 with TRBJ2-7; D is possibly TRBD1 or TRBD2 (6 bases each). Sequenced material: unsorted PBMCs, taken 1.5 years after starting antiretroviral therapy. CDR3 bases: TGTGCCAGCAGAGGAGGGGGCTCCTACGAGCAGTACTTC. Translating it yields CASRGGGSYEQYF.